A selection of T cell receptor beta chains follows, all from one sample in a study of T cell responses to AZD1222 COVID-19 vaccine. Only in-frame clones appear in the TCRdb table, and some are missing; sequencing was by immunoSEQ multiplex PCR. The table has 150,000 to 200,000 clones, around nine tenths seen once. The source material was peripheral blood, sampled 28 days after the second dose of the MenACWY control vaccine. These receptors all stem from an adult who received the MenACWY meningococcal vaccine as a control. The CDR3 runs from the conserved cysteine through the conserved F or W. The order of the fields is V gene, J gene, D gene, clone size, CDR3 DNA, CDR3 protein. D genes are given only for firm matches. Only part of the rows carry a size: once, few, many, or a class if the clone is expanded.

v_gene: TRBV6-1; j_gene: TRBJ2-2; d_gene: -; abundance: -; CDR3nt: TGTGCCAGCAGTGTCTACGGGCCCTCGAACACCGGGGAGCTGTTTTTT; CDR3aa: CASSVYGPSNTGELFF
v_gene: TRBV7-9; j_gene: TRBJ1-1; d_gene: TRBD1; abundance: -; CDR3nt: TGTGCCAGCAGTCCCCCCGGGACAGTGCACACTGAAGCTTTCTTT; CDR3aa: CASSPPGTVHTEAFF
v_gene: TRBV5-4; j_gene: TRBJ2-3; d_gene: -; abundance: -; CDR3nt: TGTGCCAGCAGCTTGGTGGGCAGGCCCCCTGGCACAGATACGCAGTATTTT; CDR3aa: CASSLVGRPPGTDTQYF
v_gene: TRBV2; j_gene: TRBJ2-1; d_gene: TRBD2; abundance: -; CDR3nt: TGTGCCAGCAGGGGACTAGCGGAAAATGAGCAGTTCTTC; CDR3aa: CASRGLAENEQFF
v_gene: TRBV11-3; j_gene: TRBJ2-1; d_gene: TRBD2; abundance: -; CDR3nt: TGTGCCAGCAGCCCTTTAGCGGGAGCGAGGGACAATGAGCAGTTCTTC; CDR3aa: CASSPLAGARDNEQFF
v_gene: TRBV5-6; j_gene: TRBJ2-7; d_gene: -; abundance: -; CDR3nt: TGTGCCAGCAGCTTGTTGGCGGGAAGTGCGGACGAGCAGTACTTC; CDR3aa: CASSLLAGSADEQYF
v_gene: TRBV19; j_gene: TRBJ1-2; d_gene: -; abundance: -; CDR3nt: TGTGCCAGTAGTATTGCGGGAACTAACTATGGCTACACCTTC; CDR3aa: CASSIAGTNYGYTF
v_gene: TRBV7-2; j_gene: TRBJ1-2; d_gene: -; abundance: -; CDR3nt: TGTGCCAGCAGCTTAGTAGCGGTCGATTTCTATGGCTACACCTTC; CDR3aa: CASSLVAVDFYGYTF
v_gene: TRBV2; j_gene: TRBJ2-3; d_gene: -; abundance: -; CDR3nt: TGTGCCAGCAGCGGAGGGCACACAGATACGCAGTATTTT; CDR3aa: CASSGGHTDTQYF
v_gene: TRBV14; j_gene: TRBJ2-7; d_gene: -; abundance: -; CDR3nt: TGTGCCAGCAGCCAAGGCATGGCGAGTCTTGGGTTC; CDR3aa: CASSQGMASLGF
v_gene: TRBV30; j_gene: TRBJ2-2; d_gene: -; abundance: -; CDR3nt: TGTGCCTGGAGAGCCCCGGAGGTAACCGGGGAGCTGTTTTTT; CDR3aa: CAWRAPEVTGELFF
v_gene: TRBV19; j_gene: TRBJ2-7; d_gene: -; abundance: -; CDR3nt: TGTGCCAGTAGTTCGGTTGCAGGCCGCTACGAGCAGTACTTC; CDR3aa: CASSSVAGRYEQYF
v_gene: TRBV23-1; j_gene: TRBJ1-4; d_gene: -; abundance: once; CDR3nt: TGCGCCAGCCGGGTCAGGGCTTATGAAAAACTGTTTTTT; CDR3aa: CASRVRAYEKLFF
v_gene: TRBV3-1/TRBV3-2; j_gene: TRBJ2-7; d_gene: TRBD2; abundance: -; CDR3nt: TGTGCCAGCAGCATAAGGACTAGCGACGAGCAGTACTTC; CDR3aa: CASSIRTSDEQYF
v_gene: TRBV19; j_gene: TRBJ2-7; d_gene: -; abundance: -; CDR3nt: TGTGCCAGTAGTACCTTCCCGAGCTACGAGCAGTACTTC; CDR3aa: CASSTFPSYEQYF
v_gene: TRBV7-2; j_gene: TRBJ2-5; d_gene: -; abundance: -; CDR3nt: TGTGCCAGCAGCCGCTTAGGGTCGCAAGAGACCCAGTACTTC; CDR3aa: CASSRLGSQETQYF
v_gene: TRBV18; j_gene: TRBJ2-3; d_gene: -; abundance: -; CDR3nt: TGTGCCAGCCTCCACGGGTCTAGCACAGATACGCAGTATTTT; CDR3aa: CASLHGSSTDTQYF
v_gene: TRBV6-2/TRBV6-3; j_gene: TRBJ2-7; d_gene: TRBD1; abundance: -; CDR3nt: TGTGCCAGCAGTCACGGACAGGTCTACGAGCAGTACTTC; CDR3aa: CASSHGQVYEQYF
v_gene: TRBV2; j_gene: TRBJ1-2; d_gene: -; abundance: -; CDR3nt: TGTGCCAGCAGTGACAGGGCCCTCAACTATGGCTACACCTTC; CDR3aa: CASSDRALNYGYTF
v_gene: TRBV3-1/TRBV3-2; j_gene: TRBJ1-5; d_gene: -; abundance: -; CDR3nt: TGTGCCAGCAGCCGCTCGGGGGCTGGCAATCAGCCCCAGCATTTT; CDR3aa: CASSRSGAGNQPQHF
v_gene: TRBV24-1; j_gene: TRBJ2-7; d_gene: -; abundance: -; CDR3nt: TGTGCCACCAGTGATTTAACAGGGTCCGAGCAGTACTTC; CDR3aa: CATSDLTGSEQYF
v_gene: TRBV5-1; j_gene: TRBJ2-5; d_gene: -; abundance: once; CDR3nt: TGCGCCAGCACCCGAGATAGACTACAAGAGACCCAGTACTTC; CDR3aa: CASTRDRLQETQYF
v_gene: TRBV5-8; j_gene: TRBJ1-6; d_gene: -; abundance: -; CDR3nt: TGTGCCAGCAGAGAAACGACGGGAAGGTATAATTCACCCCTCCACTTT; CDR3aa: CASRETTGRYNSPLHF
v_gene: TRBV24-1; j_gene: TRBJ1-3; d_gene: -; abundance: -; CDR3nt: TGTGCCACCGGTACAGGAAACACCATATATTTT; CDR3aa: CATGTGNTIYF
v_gene: TRBV23-1; j_gene: TRBJ2-2; d_gene: -; abundance: -; CDR3nt: TGCGCCAGCAGTCATGGGCTCGCCGGGGAGCTGTTTTTT; CDR3aa: CASSHGLAGELFF
v_gene: TRBV27; j_gene: TRBJ1-6; d_gene: -; abundance: -; CDR3nt: TGTGCCAGCAGTTTTGTGGGCATTTCTAATTCACCCCTCCACTTT; CDR3aa: CASSFVGISNSPLHF
v_gene: TRBV9; j_gene: TRBJ2-5; d_gene: -; abundance: -; CDR3nt: TGTGCCAGCAGCTGGGACTTAGGGGAGACCCAGTACTTC; CDR3aa: CASSWDLGETQYF
v_gene: TRBV4-3; j_gene: TRBJ2-7; d_gene: -; abundance: -; CDR3nt: TGCGCCAGCAGCCAGGACCTAAGCTCCTACGAGCAGTACTTC; CDR3aa: CASSQDLSSYEQYF
v_gene: TRBV10-3; j_gene: TRBJ2-1; d_gene: TRBD2; abundance: -; CDR3nt: TGTGCCATCGAGGGGAGCGGGATCTACAATGAGCAGTTCTTC; CDR3aa: CAIEGSGIYNEQFF
v_gene: TRBV12-3/TRBV12-4; j_gene: TRBJ1-4; d_gene: -; abundance: -; CDR3nt: TGTGCCAGCAGTTTAGGGCTCAGTGAAAAACTGTTTTTT; CDR3aa: CASSLGLSEKLFF
v_gene: TRBV7-3; j_gene: TRBJ2-1; d_gene: -; abundance: -; CDR3nt: TGTGCCAGCAGCCCCCCGGGAGTATCCTACAATGAGCAGTTCTTC; CDR3aa: CASSPPGVSYNEQFF